This TCR beta chain was sequenced in a study of cytotoxic CD8 clonotypes in ibrutinib-treated CLL (dated by TCRdb to 2020 to 2022). Regarding the complete study: The cohort included some 14 treatment-naive and 11 to 12 relapsed/refractory patients; around 17 were IGHV unmutated. Partial responses were observed in about 25 patients and complete responses in 2; after a median follow-up of around 68 months, remission was maintained in approximately 14 patients and progression was observed in around twelve. The response samples were drawn at a median of roughly eleven months into treatment, with a range of about 6 to 40 months. On average, each sample yielded 250,000 to 300,000 productive templates and under 95,000 productive rearrangements. Of the approximately 86 people in the trial, approximately 28 had longitudinal samples available. Cryopreserved peripheral blood mononuclear cells were collected at three points: before therapy, at response, and at either sustained remission or disease progression. Every sample from remission and from progressive disease was obtained while the patients were still on ibrutinib. What the study reported, not specific to this receptor: At ibrutinib response clonality went up, during sustained remission it held steady, and at progression it dropped back toward baseline. Sustained-remission and progressing patients did not have matched sampling times, and lymph node repertoires were not examined. Public clonotypes were rare and either shrank or stayed stable during treatment, and the rise in clonality at ibrutinib response reflected expansion of private clonotypes. At baseline, clonality was higher than in age-matched healthy donors and showed a strong correlation with circulating CD8+ T-cell counts.

V gives up 4 bases and J gives up 0 bases, and the segment between their germline ends measures 4 bases. As encoded in the germline V gene, CDR1 is WSHSY while CDR2 is SAAADI. Including the terminal cysteine and phenylalanine, the CDR3 comprises 13 residues. The entry retains the CDR3 DNA only, 39 bases that are in frame from base 1. Per the publication, the time point label means: progressive disease on ibrutinib. For TCR beta library preparation, approximately 2 micrograms of genomic DNA were extracted from the cryopreserved PBMCs. High-throughput TCR beta sequencing was performed on longitudinal blood samples from CLL patients receiving ibrutinib monotherapy. The patients took part in an open-label, single-center phase 2 trial of ibrutinib monotherapy. A word on this clone: The target of this receptor is not known. The record has no base qualities; no much larger clone is one base away.

Each clonotype received, on average, approximately 9.9x coverage in deep resolution sequencing performed on a MiSeq, where the target depth lay between 1 in 1 million and 1 in 200,000 T cells. TCR beta libraries were generated with the immunoSEQ hsTCRB Kit. The paper's data handling went like this. The data were analyzed with ImmunoSEQ Analyzer and ImmunoSEQ Data Assistant, and V, D and J gene assignments followed IMGT definitions. Clonality, with values ranging from 0 to 1, was calculated as one minus the normalized Shannon entropy of productive rearrangement frequencies. Only overrepresented clonotypes making up at least 0.05% of the repertoire of each patient were included in the public clonotype analysis. Some 13 age-matched healthy donor repertoires from immuneACCESS served as clonality controls. The table comes from immuneACCESS by way of TCRdb, which keeps in-frame sequences with V and J called. Part of the clones is missing from these tables; in studies checked, under half for an unresolved V gene and the rest for unknown reasons. The D gene and trimming were derived from the DNA, and the V and J assignments and clone size from that table. The sample records 35,000 to 40,000 clones, roughly two thirds of which are singletons. The ten largest clonotypes hold about a sixth of the sample.

Source: PBMCs, taken at disease progression, from a patient treated with ibrutinib. Recombination linked TRBV10-2 to TRBJ1-3, with the D gene too uncertain to name. This clonotype was sampled from a human donor with chronic lymphocytic leukemia. The CDR3 corresponds to CASSVSSGNTIYF. The base sequence is TGCGCCAGCAGTGTGAGCTCTGGAAACACCATATATTTT.